This T cell receptor (beta chain) appears in the sequencing data of a study of blood T cells in healthy people across ages. General study results and limits: Expanded clonotype changes were possibly confounded by unknown donor CMV status. Higher diversity and more naive CD4+ cells were features of long-lived donors, compared to aged donors.

A second roughly 7 to 12 cycle PCR used barcoded and J-beta primers. TCRdb fed the 5' RACE reads into MiXCR, producing one record per CDR3 protein. The table records just over 1 million distinct CDR3 sequences, 40% to 55% of them present only once. Donors gave roughly 10 milliliters of peripheral blood apiece. Samples each had at least 6 micrograms of total RNA extracted. Points on this clonotype: The antigen is undetermined. Without the conserved terminal phenylalanine or tryptophan, this CDR3 likely stems from a read error.

The germline CDR1 and CDR2 sequences are DFQATT and SNEGSKA (reference sequence). The CDR3 contains 15 residues. The sequence came from a woman aged 55-70 years in good health. The J gene is TRBJ2-4, the V gene TRBV20-1; 7 nucleotides agree with TRBD1. The DNA matches TRBJ2-7 better at its end, which makes the J call doubtful. The source material was blood. CDR3 protein: CSARGVEQGTYEQYL. DNA of the CDR3: TGCAGTGCTAGAGGGGTAGAACAGGGGACCTACGAGCAGTACTTA.